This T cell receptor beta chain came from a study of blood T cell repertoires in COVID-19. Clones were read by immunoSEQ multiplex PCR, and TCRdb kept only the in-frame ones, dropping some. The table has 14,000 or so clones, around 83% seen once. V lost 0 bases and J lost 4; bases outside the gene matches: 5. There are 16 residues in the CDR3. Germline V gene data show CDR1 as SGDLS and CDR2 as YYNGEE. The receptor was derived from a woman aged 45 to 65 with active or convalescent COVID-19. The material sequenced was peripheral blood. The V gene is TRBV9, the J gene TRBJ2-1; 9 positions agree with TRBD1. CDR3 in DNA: TGTGCCAGCAGCGTAGGAGGGGGACAGGGATACAATGAGCAGTTCTTC. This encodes CASSVGGGQGYNEQFF.